The clone carrying this T cell receptor (beta chain) was found once. Its specificity is not known. From CD4+ cells came CD45RA+ naive and CD45RA-negative memory subsets. CDR1 and CDR2 from the germline V gene are MNHNS and SASEGT. The CDR3 length is 13 residues. V lost 6 bases and J 1 base, leaving 10 bases between the germline ends. The data originate from a study of shared clonotypes between healthy human individuals. Study background: Three plates were used per donor for CD4 naive, three for CD4 memory, two for CD8 naive and one for CD8 memory. Findings and caveats of the study: Estimated clonotype richness was generally higher in naive than memory subsets. Non-shared clonotypes displayed generation probabilities falling below those of clonotypes present in all four donors.

TCRdb's copy holds only in-frame clones and misses some; the assay was immunoSEQ multiplex PCR. The sample lists about 2.3 million clones, 85% to 95% occurring once. The genes are TRBV6-1 and TRBJ2-7; no reliable D call. Specimen: naive CD4+ T cells from PBMCs. Subset meaning: CD45RA+ positively selected. The sequence came from a young man in good health. Some clones in this sample may be carry-over from other donors' samples. CDR3 loop: CASSPTLSYEQYF. CDR3 in DNA: TGTGCCAGCAGCCCGACTTTGTCCTACGAGCAGTACTTC.